This is a list of T cell receptor beta chains from one sample in a study of regulatory T cells in long-lasting Graves disease. Via MiXCR, TCRdb re-called the multiplex PCR reads, giving one row per CDR3 protein. The sample includes 300,000 to 500,000 distinct CDR3 sequences, less than 25% of them seen just once. This specimen was peripheral blood mononuclear cells (PBMCs), taken when the disease was refractory, from a patient treated with antithyroid drugs. The receptors originated from a female donor with Graves disease. The CDR3 runs from the conserved cysteine through the conserved F or W. Each record gives: CDR3 DNA, CDR3 protein, J gene, V gene, clone size, D gene. A D gene is named only where the DNA matches it firmly. Only some rows state a clone size, as once, few, many or a class for expanded clones.

TGTGCCAGCAGTTACTCAGGACAGGGCACTGAAGCTTTCTTT,CASSYSGQGTEAFF,TRBJ1-1,TRBV6-2/TRBV6-3,many,TRBD1
TGCGCCAGCAGTGCCACAGATTACACCGGGGAGCTGTTTTTT,CASSATDYTGELFF,TRBJ2-2,TRBV10-2,few,.
TGTGCCAGCAGTAGGGACAGTAGGAACACTGAAGCTTTCTTT,CASSRDSRNTEAFF,TRBJ1-1,TRBV6-1,.,TRBD1
TGCAGCGTTGCCTCGACAGGGGGTAGCAATCAGCCCCAGCATTTT,CSVASTGGSNQPQHF,TRBJ1-5,TRBV29-1,many,TRBD1
TGTGCCAGCAGCTCCCCCACAAGGGGAGACCAGTACTTC,CASSSPTRGDQYF,TRBJ2-5,TRBV5-6,many,.
TGTGCCAGCAGTAAGGGAGGGGGGGCTGGCCAGCCCCAGCATTTT,CASSKGGGAGQPQHF,TRBJ1-5,TRBV7-2,.,.
TGTGCCAGCAGTTTATTGGCTGGCAGTGAAAAACTGCTTTTT,CASSLLAGSEKLLF,TRBJ1-4,TRBV12-3/TRBV12-4,few,.
TGTGCCAGCAGCTTATCCGGGGGCGGCGCAGATACGCAGTATTTT,CASSLSGGGADTQYF,TRBJ2-3,TRBV7-9,few,.
TGTGCCAGCAGCCAGTATCGGGACAGGGGAGCAGATACGCAGTATTTT,CASSQYRDRGADTQYF,TRBJ2-3,TRBV7-6,.,TRBD1
TGTGCCAGCCGTTACAGGGAACTCACGGGCGAAAAACTGTTTTTT,CASRYRELTGEKLFF,TRBJ1-4,TRBV6-2/TRBV6-3,few,.
TGCAGTGCTAGAGATGGTCGGGGAGTAGGTACAGATACGCAGTATTTT,CSARDGRGVGTDTQYF,TRBJ2-3,TRBV20-1,.,.
TGTGCCAGCAGTTACGGCCAGGGGGCTGAAGCTTTCTTT,CASSYGQGAEAFF,TRBJ1-1,TRBV6-2/TRBV6-3,many,TRBD1
TGTGCCAGCAGCTTAGGGCGGGGGTCGCAAGAGACCCAGTACTTC,CASSLGRGSQETQYF,TRBJ2-5,TRBV11-2,many,TRBD2
TGTGCCAGCATGGACCGAAGACAAACAAACATTCAGTACTTC,CASMDRRQTNIQYF,TRBJ2-4,TRBV2,many,.
TGTGCCAGCAGCTTAAGGGCGAACACCGGGGAGCTGTTTTTT,CASSLRANTGELFF,TRBJ2-2,TRBV12-3/TRBV12-4,many,.
TGTGCCAGCAGCCACCACGGGACAGGGGCCACTGAAGCTTTCTTT,CASSHHGTGATEAFF,TRBJ1-1,TRBV3-1,few,TRBD1
TGTGCCAGCAGCCCCTACGGACAAAACTATGGCTACACCTTC,CASSPYGQNYGYTF,TRBJ1-2,TRBV14,many,.
TGTGCCACCAGTGGCCCGGGACAGGACAGCTATGGCTACACCTTC,CATSGPGQDSYGYTF,TRBJ1-2,TRBV24-1,few,TRBD1
TGTGCCAGCAGCTCGTCAGGTGCACGAGGCGAAAAACTGTTTTTT,CASSSSGARGEKLFF,TRBJ1-4,TRBV7-2,once,.
TGTGCCTGGACCAGGGGGCACCCCGATGCAACTAATGAAAAACTGTTTTTT,CAWTRGHPDATNEKLFF,TRBJ1-4,TRBV30,few,TRBD1
TGCAGCGTTGACTCGACCCCCCGGGCCCAGTACTTC,CSVDSTPRAQYF,TRBJ2-5,TRBV29-1,many,.
TGTGCCAGCAGCTTACCCCTCGCCTACAATGAGCAGTTCTTC,CASSLPLAYNEQFF,TRBJ2-1,TRBV7-2,.,.
TGTGCCAGCAGTTTAAACACTGCGGGGTATGGCTACACCTTC,CASSLNTAGYGYTF,TRBJ1-2,TRBV12-3/TRBV12-4,many,.
TGTGCCAGCAGCTTCGGAGGGTCTCGGACTGAAGCTTTCTTT,CASSFGGSRTEAFF,TRBJ1-1,TRBV7-2,.,.
TGTGCCAGCAGCCCCAGTCCGGGACAGGGAGTGAACACTGAAGCTTTCTTT,CASSPSPGQGVNTEAFF,TRBJ1-1,TRBV3-1,.,TRBD1
TGTGCCACCAGTGATTTCGGCAGTTCCTATGGCTACACCTTC,CATSDFGSSYGYTF,TRBJ1-2,TRBV24-1,many,.
TGTGCCAGTAAGGCCCCCCGGGGCGGCACCGGGGAGCTGTTTTTT,CASKAPRGGTGELFF,TRBJ2-2,TRBV19,once,.
TGTGCCAGCAGCTTAGTAGGGCGCGGAGTCTCTGGAAACACCATATATTTT,CASSLVGRGVSGNTIYF,TRBJ1-3,TRBV7-8,.,.
TGTGCCAGCAGTAAGGTTAACACTGAAGCTTTCTTT,CASSKVNTEAFF,TRBJ1-1,TRBV28,many,.
TGTGCCAGCAGTTCTTTACCGGGACAGGGGGCCTACGAGCAGTACTTC,CASSSLPGQGAYEQYF,TRBJ2-7,TRBV6-5,many,TRBD1
TGTGCCAGCAGCTTAGAGGGATCGGAGACCCAGTACTTC,CASSLEGSETQYF,TRBJ2-5,TRBV7-9,few,.
TGTGCCAGCATTAGCGACCCGAACACCGGGGAGCTGTTTTTT,CASISDPNTGELFF,TRBJ2-2,TRBV7-9,.,.
TGTGCCAGCAGTTTGACTAGCGGGAGGTTGCTTGAGCAGTTCTTC,CASSLTSGRLLEQFF,TRBJ2-1,TRBV27,few,TRBD2
TGTGCCAGTAGTATAATGGAAGGGGTCAATCAGCCCCAGCATTTT,CASSIMEGVNQPQHF,TRBJ1-5,TRBV19,few,.
TGTGCCAGCAACCCAGGGGGCGGTTATGGCTACACCTTC,CASNPGGGYGYTF,TRBJ1-2,TRBV5-8,.,TRBD1
TGTGCCAGCAGTGTGTTAGCGGGAGGCTACGAGCAGTACTTC,CASSVLAGGYEQYF,TRBJ2-7,TRBV6-1,many,TRBD2
TGTGCCAGCAGTTCCTTCCTGTGGGAGGCTCGAGCCGACGAGCAGTACTTC,CASSSFLWEARADEQYF,TRBJ2-7,TRBV28,many,.
TGTGCCTGGGTTAACGACAGGCCCGGCTATGGCTACACCTTC,CAWVNDRPGYGYTF,TRBJ1-2,TRBV30,many,.
TGTGCCAGCAGTCCCTGGGGAGGGGAGAACACTGAAGCTTTCTTT,CASSPWGGENTEAFF,TRBJ1-1,TRBV27,many,.
TGTGCCAGCAGTCAAATCGGGGAGACCCAGTACTTC,CASSQIGETQYF,TRBJ2-5,TRBV9,.,.
TGTGCCAGCTTCCGAGATTACAACAATGAGCAGTTCTTC,CASFRDYNNEQFF,TRBJ2-1,TRBV6-1,.,.
TGTGCCAGCAGTGAAATCCGATCTACCGGGGAGCTGTTTTTT,CASSEIRSTGELFF,TRBJ2-2,TRBV6-1,.,.
TGTGCCAGTAGTATTCTTAGTGTCGGGGAGCTGTTTTTT,CASSILSVGELFF,TRBJ2-2,TRBV19,.,.
TGCAGTGCTAGAGGCCGGGGCCACAATGAGCAGTTCTTC,CSARGRGHNEQFF,TRBJ2-1,TRBV20-1,.,.
TGTGCCAGCAGTTTACTTGGGGGAGGAGGTGATGGCTACACCTTC,CASSLLGGGGDGYTF,TRBJ1-2,TRBV12-3/TRBV12-4,few,.
TGTGCCAGCAGCATGAGGACTAGTCAAGAGACCCAGTACTTC,CASSMRTSQETQYF,TRBJ2-5,TRBV7-2,many,TRBD2
TGCAGCGCCGGAGACAGGGGGCGACCTGAAGCTTTCTTT,CSAGDRGRPEAFF,TRBJ1-1,TRBV29-1,few,TRBD1
TGTGCCAGCAGCCCAAAGGGGGACACCAACACTGAAGCTTTCTTT,CASSPKGDTNTEAFF,TRBJ1-1,TRBV13,few,.
TGCGCCAGCAGCATCGACGGACATCCTAGCGGGTTATCCTACAATGAGCAGTTCTTC,CASSIDGHPSGLSYNEQFF,TRBJ2-1,TRBV5-1,few,TRBD2